This TCR beta chain came from a study of shared clonotypes between healthy human individuals. Study outcomes and limitations: Even with large depth, rarefaction showed that sorted-subset sequencing was incomplete. About 5% of naive CD4 clonotypes were shared across several donors. Blood was the sole source, and tissue repertoires probably differ.

Comments on this clone: The antigen is unknown. One end of the junction is discordant with germline, which a read error may explain. Other nucleotide sequences from this sample produce the same CDR3.

Methods used by the authors: In the immunoSEQ data, sequences were junction-only and lacked quality scores, so filtering differed. Assay: immunoSEQ multiplex PCR; the TCRdb copy retains only in-frame clones and omits some. V, J and clone size are taken as reported in that table, and D and trimming were inferred from the DNA itself. The sample has some 2.1 million clones; 90% to 95% are singletons. The sequence was obtained from a man between 18 and 29 years old in good health. The specimen was naive CD4+ T cells sorted from blood. Documented subset: CD45RA+ positively selected.

The chain's CDR3 is CASSPRTGGDYGYTF. The CDR3 DNA follows: TGTGCCAGCTCGCCACGGACAGGGGGCGACTATGGCTACACCTTC. V usage is TRBV18 and J usage is TRBJ1-2, with 11 nucleotides matching TRBD1. Germline loops: CDR1 KGHSH, CDR2 LQKENI. There are 15 residues in the CDR3.